The 8 T cell receptor beta chains presented below share a single source sample, sequenced in a study of post-analysis software for immune sequencing data. Study-level results: Included in a set of about 5 TRBV segments more frequent in patients than controls were TRBV5-6, TRBV5-1 and TRBV20-1.

The antigens for these receptors are not known. Each TCR beta cDNA library carried unique molecular identifiers. TCRdb called the PCR reads again in MiXCR, with one record for every CDR3 protein. The profile shows roughly 800,000 distinct CDR3 sequences, around 50% of them singletons. Sequencing was done on a sample of blood. Receptors were obtained from a girl between 5 and 17 years old with multiple sclerosis.

The chain recombines TRBV10-3 with TRBJ2-1; D possibly corresponds to TRBD2 (6 bases). CDR1 ENHRY and CDR2 SYGVKD come from the germline V gene. The CDR3 totals 17 residues. With 0 bases removed from V and 7 bases from J, the gap between germline ends came to 19 bases. Here the CDR3 reads CAISESTTGGRGNEQFF. The CDR3 DNA is TGTGCCATCAGTGAGTCTACGACTGGCGGCCGGGGGAATGAGCAGTTCTTC.

This clonotype was seen only a few times. The chain recombines TRBV9 with TRBJ1-2, with no clear D. The CDR3 sequence is 15 residues long. Germline CDR1 is SGDLS and CDR2 is YYNGEE. Deletions cut 3 bases from V and 8 bases from J, with 20 bases between. The CDR3 DNA follows: TGTGCCAGCAGCGCCTCCCCCAGGATCCCAGTGGGCTACACCTTC. This encodes CASSASPRIPVGYTF.

The chain uses TRBV10-3 and TRBJ2-5, with D possibly TRBD1 on 6 matching bases. Trimming left V 3 bases short and J 5 bases short, with 16 bases between. Germline CDR1 ENHRY, CDR2 SYGVKD. This CDR3 is 15 amino acids long. The CDR3 coding sequence is TGTGCCATCAGTGATTCCCAGGGGTCGGGGGAGACCCAGTACTTC. Its protein product is CAISDSQGSGETQYF.

The chain uses TRBV10-2 and TRBJ1-5, with D possibly being TRBD1 (5 bases). This CDR3 is 16 amino acids long. Germline V gene data show CDR1 as WSHSY and CDR2 as SAAADI. V was pared by 2 bases and J by 2 bases, with 13 bases between. This CDR3 is CASSETGGVGNQPQHF. The CDR3 nucleotides read TGCGCCAGCAGTGAGACAGGTGGGGTCGGCAATCAGCCCCAGCATTTT.

This clonotype was recorded at least ten times. V usage is TRBV3-1 and J usage is TRBJ2-7, with D unclear. The CDR3 sequence is 11 residues long. V lost 2 bases and J lost 4, with 3 bases in between. CDR1 is LGHDT and CDR2 is YNNKEL in the germline V gene (reference sequence). This CDR3 is CASSQRYEQYF. The CDR3 DNA follows: TGTGCCAGCAGCCAACGATACGAGCAGTACTTC.

This chain connects TRBV4-2 to TRBJ2-7, with 12 bases that match TRBD2. The V segment lost 4 bases and the J segment 3 bases; nucleotides outside the gene matches: 10. The CDR3 sequence is 17 residues long. The V gene's germline CDR1 is LGHNA and CDR2 YNFKEQ. The chain's CDR3 is CASSPTVTSGRNYEQYF. The CDR3, as DNA: TGTGCCAGCAGCCCAACAGTAACTAGCGGGAGGAACTACGAGCAGTACTTC.

V usage is TRBV4-1 and J usage is TRBJ2-3; a weak D match, TRBD2 (5 bases). Germline CDR1 MGHRA, CDR2 YSYEKL. The CDR3 totals 14 residues. V was clipped by 0 bases and J by 6 bases, with 10 bases between them. In nucleotides, the CDR3 is TGCGCCAGCAGCCAAGATATTCGAGGGGATACGCAGTATTTT. As protein: CASSQDIRGDTQYF.

This rearrangement joins TRBV6-1 to TRBJ1-2, with TRBD1 identical over 12 bases. V trimming: 6 bases; J trimming: 3 bases; junction bases outside the gene matches: 11. The CDR3 consists of 17 residues. The germline CDR1 and CDR2 sequences are MNHNS and SASEGT. The CDR3 DNA is TGTGCCAGCAGAGGCCGGGACAGGGGGCTTGTTTACTATGGCTACACCTTC. This translates into CASRGRDRGLVYYGYTF.